A selection of T cell receptor beta chains follows, all from one sample in a study of CD8+CD57+ T cells in acquired aplastic anemia. TCRdb reprocessed the reads via MiXCR and lists one record per CDR3 protein. The sample lists about 58,000 distinct CDR3 sequences, approximately 52% occurring once. The sample consisted of sorted CD4+, CD8+, or CD8+CD57+ T cells (not recorded which) from PBMCs. The receptors derive from a human donor with aplastic anemia. Both conserved end residues are part of each CDR3. The order of the fields is CDR3 DNA, CDR3 protein, D gene, V gene, J gene, clone size. A D gene is named only where the DNA matches it firmly. Clone size is stated in some rows and not others, as once, few, many or a class when expanded.

TGTGCCAGCAGTCCCCGGACAGGGAGGTTGGACCGGTCGGGATACGAGCAGTACTTC	CASSPRTGRLDRSGYEQYF	TRBD1	TRBV25-1	TRBJ2-7	NA
TGCGCCAGCAGCCCCCGGACAGGCTCCTACGAGCAGTACTTC	CASSPRTGSYEQYF	TRBD1	TRBV4-3	TRBJ2-7	many
TGTGCCACCAGTTCCAGGCAGTCTGAAGCTTTCTTT	CATSSRQSEAFF	NA	TRBV24-1	TRBJ1-1	NA
TGCGCCAGCAGTTACACCGGGACAGGCTCCTACAATGAGCAGTTCTTC	CASSYTGTGSYNEQFF	TRBD1	TRBV10-1	TRBJ2-1	medium-sized
TGCAGTGCTAGGACAGGGTCCAGCACTGAAGCTTTCTTT	CSARTGSSTEAFF	TRBD1	TRBV20-1	TRBJ1-1	many
TGTGCCAGCAGCTCGAAGCTCTTTTACTATGGCTACACCTTC	CASSSKLFYYGYTF	NA	TRBV11-2	TRBJ1-2	NA
TGTGCCACCAGCAGAGAGCATAATAGCAATCAGCCCCAGCATTTT	CATSREHNSNQPQHF	NA	TRBV15	TRBJ1-5	NA
TGTGCCAGCTCCCCCGGCGGGGGGAACAATGAGCAGTTCTTC	CASSPGGGNNEQFF	TRBD2	TRBV7-3	TRBJ2-1	many
TGCAGTGCTAGATGGGGAGGGCATGGCTACACCTTC	CSARWGGHGYTF	NA	TRBV20-1	TRBJ1-2	medium-sized
TGTGCCACCAGCAGAGATCTGGGGGCTACCGGACCCAGTGAGCAGTTCTTC	CATSRDLGATGPSEQFF	NA	TRBV15	TRBJ2-1	NA
TGTGCCAGCAGCCAAGGCGAGGGGCCAGATACGCAGTATTTT	CASSQGEGPDTQYF	NA	TRBV3-1	TRBJ2-3	many
TGCAGCGTCCTGAGAGGGGTGCGTGGCTACACCTTC	CSVLRGVRGYTF	NA	TRBV29-1	TRBJ1-2	NA